The present TCR beta chain was sequenced within a study of cytomegalovirus exposure and HLA in healthy donors. Study information: A prior analysis found about 120 million unique TCR beta sequences from 150 million to 200 million T cells.

Of note for this clone: The target antigen is unknown.

The study, taken as a whole, reports: An analysis that came later showed most CMV-associated TCR beta chains appearing HLA-restricted. TCR beta V- and J-gene trimming, according to a later analysis, was linked to a missense DCLRE1C variant.

Primers for the PCR totalled 60 Vbeta and 13 Jbeta. Clones were sequenced by immunoSEQ multiplex PCR, and TCRdb holds only the in-frame ones, with some missing. This sample's table has 100,000 to 150,000 clones. This clonotype originated in a man aged 18 to 35 in good health and CMV-seronegative. The sequencing sample was made of PBMCs.

As DNA, the CDR3 is TGCGCCAGCAGCCAAGGGCTAGTGAACACTGAAGCTTTCTTT. This translates into CASSQGLVNTEAFF. The rearrangement uses TRBV4-1 and TRBJ1-1; D unresolved. Deletions cut 1 base from V and 0 bases from J, with 6 bases between. The CDR3 totals 14 residues. In germline, CDR1 is MGHRA, CDR2 YSYEKL.